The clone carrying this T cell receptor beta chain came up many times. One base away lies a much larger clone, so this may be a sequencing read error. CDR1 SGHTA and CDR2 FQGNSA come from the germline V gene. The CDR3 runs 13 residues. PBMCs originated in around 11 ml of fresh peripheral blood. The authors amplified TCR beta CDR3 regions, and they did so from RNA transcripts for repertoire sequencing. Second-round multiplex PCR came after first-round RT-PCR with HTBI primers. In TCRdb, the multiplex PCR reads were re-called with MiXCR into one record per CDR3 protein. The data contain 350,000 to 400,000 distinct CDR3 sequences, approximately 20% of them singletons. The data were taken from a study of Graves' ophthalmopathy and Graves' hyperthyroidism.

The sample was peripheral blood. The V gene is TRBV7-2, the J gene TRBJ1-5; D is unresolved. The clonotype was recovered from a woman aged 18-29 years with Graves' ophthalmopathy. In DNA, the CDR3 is TGTGCCAGCAGCTTTATGGGGAATCAGCCCCAGCGTTTT. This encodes CASSFMGNQPQRF. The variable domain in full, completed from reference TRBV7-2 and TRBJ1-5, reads GAGVSQSPSNKVTEKGKDVELRCDPISGHTALYWYRQSLGQGLEFLIYFQGNSAPDKSGLPSDRFSAERTGGSVSTLTIQRTQQEDSAVYLCASSFMGNQPQRFGDGTRLSIL.